Below, 14 T cell receptor beta chains from the same sample are listed, as sequenced in a study of identical twins. Via MiXCR, TCRdb re-called the 5' RACE reads, giving one row per CDR3 protein. This sample carries approximately 530,000 distinct CDR3 sequences, under 25% of them seen once, and the ten largest clones take approximately 0.5%. These same records also appear under a second study, on yellow fever vaccine responses in identical twins.

Input material: CD4+ T cells sorted from blood. The receptor set was obtained from a woman in her late teens or twenties in good health.

This clonotype turned up a few times. The chain is built from TRBV27 and TRBJ2-5; the match to TRBD2 covers 7 bases. Germline CDR1 is MNHEY and CDR2 is SMNVEV (reference sequence). The CDR3 covers 19 residues. The V and J ends lost 6 bases and 5 bases, in that order; junction bases with no gene match: 24. The CDR3 spells CASSTGLGETSNKWETQYF. CDR3 in DNA: TGTGCCAGCAGCACGGGACTCGGGGAGACTAGCAACAAGTGGGAGACCCAGTACTTC.

This clonotype was seen a handful of times. The genes are TRBV29-1 and TRBJ2-3; D may correspond to TRBD1 or TRBD2 (6 bases each). CDR1 SQVTM and CDR2 ANQGSEA come from the germline V gene. Trimming left V 3 bases short and J 2 bases short, with 12 bases between. This CDR3 contains 14 residues. CDR3 DNA sequence: TGCAGCGTTGATGGGGGGCGGATCACAGATACGCAGTATTTT. This encodes CSVDGGRITDTQYF.

Points on this clonotype: A much larger clone lies one base from this, so it may be a read error. The chain combines TRBV3-1 with TRBJ2-1, with a weak D call TRBD2 (5 bases). Germline CDR1 LGHDT, CDR2 YNNKEL (reference sequence). V shed 1 base and J shed 9 bases, with 13 bases lying between them. The length of the CDR3 is 14 residues. CDR3 DNA sequence: TGTGCCAGCAGCCAAGGAATCTCGGGAAGTGAGCAGTTCTTC. It encodes CASSQGISGSEQFF.

The chain combines TRBV5-1 with TRBJ2-7; TRBD2 might be the D (6 bases). Trimming removed 0 bases from V and 2 bases from J, with 9 bases in between. The germline gives CDR1 SGHRS, CDR2 YFSETQ. The CDR3 has 14 residues. CDR3 loop: CASSLAGAPYEQYF. Here the CDR3 DNA reads TGCGCCAGCAGCTTGGCGGGAGCGCCCTACGAGCAGTACTTC.

J is TRBJ2-7 and V is TRBV20-1; possibly TRBD2 for D (6 bases). This CDR3 is 13 amino acids long. Trimming removed 2 bases at V and 2 bases at J, with 10 bases between. Germline V gives CDR1 DFQATT, CDR2 SNEGSKA (reference sequence). For the CDR3, the DNA is TGCAGTGCTAGATGGCGGGGTACCTACGAGCAGTACTTC. It codes for CSARWRGTYEQYF.

V gene TRBV10-3 combines with J gene TRBJ2-1, with D uncertain. Deletions cut 10 bases from V and 6 bases from J, with 10 bases between. The CDR3 length is 11 residues. Germline values: CDR1 ENHRY, CDR2 SYGVKD. The CDR3, as DNA: TGTGCCAGCCTGGAGTCCAATGAGCAGTTCTTC. Its protein product is CASLESNEQFF.

The V call is TRBV5-1, the J call TRBJ2-3; 7 positions match TRBD2. Germline V CDR1 and CDR2: SGHRS, YFSETQ. V lost 6 bases to trimming and J lost 6 bases; unmatched junction nucleotides: 10. This CDR3 is built from 14 residues. The CDR3: CASTLGRAGDTQYF. The CDR3, as DNA: TGCGCCAGCACCCTGGGGAGGGCAGGGGATACGCAGTATTTT.

This clonotype has more than one count but fewer than ten. This rearrangement joins TRBV5-1 to TRBJ2-1; 8 bases line up with TRBD1. CDR1 and CDR2 (germline): SGHRS, YFSETQ. There are 16 residues in the CDR3. V lost 4 bases to trimming and J lost 4 bases; unmatched junction nucleotides: 10. CDR3 in DNA: TGCGCCAGCAGCCCGCTTGGGGGACAGGCATACAATGAGCAGTTCTTC. Amino acid sequence: CASSPLGGQAYNEQFF.

Only a few counts were recorded for this clonotype. The gene calls are TRBV7-6 and TRBJ2-2; 9 bases fit TRBD1. Per the germline V gene, CDR1 is SGHVS and CDR2 is FNYEAQ. CDR3 length: 14 amino acids. Germline trimming cut 5 bases from V and 7 bases from J; bases unmatched to any gene: 5. The CDR3 sequence is CASSRTGEVGELFF. CDR3 DNA sequence: TGTGCCAGCAGCAGGACAGGGGAGGTCGGGGAGCTGTTTTTT.

The sample holds a few counts of this clonotype. This chain uses TRBV12-3 or TRBV12-4 with TRBJ1-1, with TRBD1 as a possible D gene (6 bases). The CDR3 runs to 13 residues. Trimming removed 5 bases at V and 7 bases at J, with 14 bases between. The CDR3 DNA sequence: TGTGCCAGCAGTCTACAGGGCCCGCGTGAAGCTTTCTTT. Protein: CASSLQGPREAFF.

The table lists this clonotype with a few counts. The rearrangement links TRBV24-1 to TRBJ2-7; unclear D gene. The V end lost 2 bases, the J end lost 1 base, and 8 bases lay between the germline ends. Germline V lookup: CDR1 KGHDR, CDR2 SFDVKD. The CDR3 consists of 14 residues. The CDR3 protein is CATSDSRSSYEQYF. CDR3 nucleotides: TGTGCCACCAGTGATTCGAGATCATCCTACGAGCAGTACTTC.

This clonotype has more than one count but fewer than ten. The gene calls are TRBV3-1 and TRBJ2-1; a possible D gene is TRBD1 (5 bases). Germline V gene lookup returns CDR1 LGHDT and CDR2 YNNKEL (reference sequence). This CDR3 spans 14 amino acids. The V gene lost 3 bases and the J gene lost 7 bases, with 13 bases spanning the gap. The CDR3 DNA reads as TGTGCCAGCAGCCATTATCGGAAGGGGAATGAGCAGTTCTTC. This sequence encodes CASSHYRKGNEQFF.

This clonotype was seen more than once but under ten times. The chain has TRBV10-1 and TRBJ2-3; 10 nucleotides match TRBD1. V was pared by 6 bases and J by 5 bases, with 5 bases of the junction left unmatched. The CDR3 is made up of 14 amino acids. Germline values: CDR1 WNHNN, CDR2 SYGVQD (reference sequence). The CDR3 protein is CASSRDRGRDTQYF. The CDR3 region has the DNA TGCGCCAGCAGCCGGGACAGGGGTAGAGATACGCAGTATTTT.

The chain couples TRBV3-1 to TRBJ1-2; D is undetermined. Germline CDR1 reads LGHDT; CDR2 reads YNNKEL (reference sequence). The CDR3 length is 15 residues. Trimming left V 4 bases short and J 4 bases short, with 16 bases between. The DNA for the CDR3 is TGTGCCAGCAGCCCCGATATCACGGTAGGCTATGGCTACACCTTC. This translates into CASSPDITVGYGYTF.